The 19 T cell receptor beta chains below come from one sample, sequenced in a study of blood T cell repertoires in COVID-19. Generated by immunoSEQ multiplex PCR, the TCRdb table keeps only in-frame clones and is missing some. Of almost 300,000 clones in the sample, roughly 89% were seen once. The material sequenced was peripheral blood. Receptors originate from a woman in her 30s with COVID-19, enrolled during active disease.

The CDR3 DNA is TGCGCCAGCAGCCCCCGCGGGTTTGGGTCTAATGAAAAACTGTTTTTT. Its protein product is CASSPRGFGSNEKLFF. J is TRBJ1-4 and V is TRBV5-1; D uncertain. V was trimmed by 4 bases and J by 3 bases, leaving 16 bases between them. The germline V gene encodes CDR1 SGHRS and CDR2 YFSETQ. The CDR3 has 16 residues.

The V call is TRBV9, the J call TRBJ2-2; TRBD2 is a possible D gene (6 bases). Germline assignment: CDR1 SGDLS and CDR2 YYNGEE. The germline V and J ends were trimmed by 4 bases and 0 bases, with 13 bases remaining between them. CDR3 size: 16 residues. Here the CDR3 DNA reads TGTGCCAGCAGCCGGCGCGGGGCCCCGAACACCGGGGAGCTGTTTTTT. It encodes CASSRRGAPNTGELFF.

The chain has TRBV5-1 and TRBJ1-6, with 7 bases matching TRBD1. Germline trimming cut 4 bases from V and 4 bases from J; bases unmatched to any gene: 5. CDR3 length: 15 residues. Germline V gene sequence: CDR1 SGHRS, CDR2 YFSETQ. The CDR3 protein is CASSVQGSYNSPLHF. The CDR3 DNA reads TGCGCCAGCAGCGTACAGGGGTCGTATAATTCACCCCTCCACTTT.

CDR3 sequence (DNA): TGTGCCAGTAGTCCTTATTCCGGGGAGCTGTTTTTT. Protein: CASSPYSGELFF. The rearrangement joins TRBV19 to TRBJ2-2; the D is unclear. Trimming pared 5 bases from V and 6 bases from J, leaving 7 bases between. The germline CDR1 and CDR2 sequences are LNHDA and SQIVND (reference sequence). The CDR3 is made up of 12 amino acids.

V and J are TRBV19 and TRBJ2-5; 7 nucleotides match TRBD2. The ends lost 6 bases at V and 0 bases at J; junction bases unmatched: 7. The CDR3 loop spans 15 amino acids. In germline, CDR1 is LNHDA, CDR2 SQIVND (reference sequence). The CDR3 DNA is TGTGCCAGTAGGCCTACTAGCGTGAACCAAGAGACCCAGTACTTC. This sequence encodes CASRPTSVNQETQYF.

The V call is TRBV11-2, the J call TRBJ2-7; D might be TRBD2 (6 bases). Trimming shortened V by 5 bases and J by 5 bases, and 10 bases separated the two germline ends. Germline CDR1 and CDR2: SGHAT and FQNNGV. The CDR3 runs to 12 residues. CDR3 loop: CASSRLVNEQYF. The CDR3 nucleotides read TGTGCCAGCAGCCGACTAGTGAACGAGCAGTACTTC.

The chain employs TRBV5-4 and TRBJ2-3, with TRBD2 matching over 15 bases. V lost 4 bases and J lost 1; bases outside the gene matches: 4. The germline V gene has CDR1 SGHNT and CDR2 YYREEE (reference sequence). The CDR3 length is 17 residues. The CDR3 loop is CASSPGLAGGGTDTQYF. Here the CDR3 DNA reads TGTGCCAGCAGCCCTGGACTAGCGGGGGGGGGCACAGATACGCAGTATTTT.

The chain couples TRBV2 to TRBJ2-7; 9 bases are shared with TRBD1. The CDR3 consists of 14 residues. V dropped 7 bases and J dropped 2; count of bases not matched to a gene: 6. The germline CDR1 and CDR2 sequences are SNHLY and FYNNEI. CDR3 DNA: TGTGCCAGCAAACGACAGGGGGACGCCTACGAGCAGTACTTC. This encodes CASKRQGDAYEQYF. The full variable domain, its missing parts supplied by reference TRBV2 and TRBJ2-7, is EPEVTQTPSHQVTQMGQEVILRCVPISNHLYFYWYRQILGQKVEFLVSFYNNEISEKSEIFDDQFSVERPDGSNFTLKIRSTKLEDSAMYFCASKRQGDAYEQYFGPGTRLTVT.

V usage is TRBV2 and J usage is TRBJ2-5, with 8 bases that match TRBD2. The CDR3 is 14 amino acids. Per the germline V gene, CDR1 is SNHLY and CDR2 is FYNNEI. The junction had 5 bases not matched to a gene; V was cut back by 4 bases and J by 4 bases. The CDR3 nucleotides read TGTGCCAGCAGTGCGGCTAGCGGGTCAGAGACCCAGTACTTC. This sequence encodes CASSAASGSETQYF.

This clone was picked up a small number of times. The chain links TRBV30 to TRBJ1-4; possible D gene TRBD1, 5 bases. Per the germline V gene, CDR1 is GTSNPN and CDR2 is SVGIG (reference sequence). The CDR3 runs 15 residues. The germline V and J ends were trimmed by 4 bases and 1 base, with 13 bases remaining between them. In DNA form, the CDR3 reads TGTGCCTGGAATCCTGGTCAGGGAACTAATGAAAAACTGTTTTTT. Amino acid sequence: CAWNPGQGTNEKLFF.

This chain joins TRBV25-1 and TRBJ1-5; D unclear. The germline gives CDR1 MGHDK, CDR2 SYGVNS. V lost 4 bases to trimming and J lost 0 bases, with 13 bases between them. The CDR3 totals 16 residues. The CDR3 region is CASSVGQAYSNQPQHF. The CDR3 DNA reads TGTGCCAGCAGTGTGGGCCAGGCCTATAGCAATCAGCCCCAGCATTTT.

This sequence joins TRBV4-1 and TRBJ2-3; D might be TRBD2 (5 bases). The V end was cut by 3 bases, the J end by 6 bases, with 16 bases between. The CDR3 length is 15 residues. Germline-derived CDR1 and CDR2 are MGHRA and YSYEKL. This chain's CDR3 is CASSQDSYSTDTQYF. The CDR3 DNA follows: TGCGCCAGCAGCCAGGACTCCTACTCTACGGATACGCAGTATTTT.

The J gene is TRBJ2-7, the V gene TRBV6-5; 8 bases line up with TRBD1. The length of the CDR3 is 12 residues. Germline CDR1 MNHEY, CDR2 SVGAGI. Germline trimming cut 10 bases from V and 0 bases from J; bases unmatched to any gene: 2. Here the CDR3 reads CATGTGSYEQYF. For the CDR3, the DNA is TGTGCCACCGGGACAGGCTCCTACGAGCAGTACTTC.

The genes are TRBV7-9 and TRBJ2-7; unclear D gene. Germline CDR1 and CDR2: SEHNR and FQNEAQ (reference sequence). This CDR3 has 15 amino acids. V was trimmed by 5 bases and J by 5 bases, leaving 19 bases between them. Written as DNA, the CDR3 is TGTGCCAGCAGCCCTTCCGGGTCCCCGTACGACGAGCAGTACTTC. It specifies CASSPSGSPYDEQYF.

The chain links TRBV3-1 (or the pseudogene TRBV3-2) to TRBJ1-4; 7 bases match TRBD1. CDR3 length: 14 amino acids. Germline V gives CDR1 LGHDT, CDR2 YNNKEL (reference sequence). Trimming at V came to 0 bases and at J to 10 bases, leaving 5 bases not matched to a gene. CDR3 residues: CASSQDPDRRKLFF. The CDR3 DNA follows: TGTGCCAGCAGCCAAGACCCGGACAGGCGAAAACTGTTTTTT.

The CDR3 nucleotides read TGTGCCAGCAGTTGGGGGGGAGCGGGGGAGGACAATGAGCAGTTCTTC. Protein sequence: CASSWGGAGEDNEQFF. This chain joins TRBV27 and TRBJ2-1, with 8 bases lining up with TRBD2. V gave up 4 bases and J gave up 5 bases; unmatched junction bases: 10. Germline V gene sequence: CDR1 MNHEY, CDR2 SMNVEV (reference sequence). The CDR3 consists of 16 residues.

The CDR3 reads CASSLMRQPQHF. The CDR3 bases are TGTGCCAGCAGTTTAATGAGGCAGCCCCAGCATTTT. The genes are TRBV28 and TRBJ1-5, with D unresolved. The CDR3 contains 12 residues. V lost 2 bases to trimming and J lost 7 bases, with 6 bases between them. The germline V gene has CDR1 MDHEN and CDR2 SYDVKM.

This clone showed up just a few times. V gene TRBV5-4 combines with J gene TRBJ2-7, with D possibly TRBD2 on 6 matching bases. CDR3 size: 14 residues. CDR1 and CDR2 (germline): SGHNT, YYREEE (reference sequence). Deletions cut 0 bases from V and 5 bases from J, with 12 bases between. Here the CDR3 reads CASSLASSGDEQYF. The CDR3 DNA follows: TGTGCCAGCAGCTTGGCGTCGTCGGGGGACGAGCAGTACTTC.

This sequence joins TRBV3-1 (or the pseudogene TRBV3-2) and TRBJ2-1; 8 bases are a match to TRBD2. This CDR3 is 15 amino acids long. CDR1 and CDR2 from the germline V gene are LGHDT and YNNKEL (reference sequence). After removal of 4 bases from V and 1 base from J, the junction contained 3 bases not matched to a gene. The CDR3 sequence is CASSLQRGSYNEQFF. The CDR3 nucleotides are TGTGCCAGCAGCCTTCAGCGGGGGTCCTACAATGAGCAGTTCTTC.